The entry below describes one T cell receptor beta chain. These data originate in a study of T cells in Graves' hyperthyroidism and ophthalmopathy. TCR beta CDR3 region amplification was performed from RNA transcripts. TCR CDR3 underwent first-round RT-PCR with the HTBI primer set. TCRdb re-called the multiplex PCR reads through MiXCR, storing one row per CDR3 protein. Seen here are roughly 700,000 distinct CDR3 sequences, roughly 17% observed once, and the top ten hold less than 20%. Trimming shortened V by 0 bases and J by 0 bases, and 10 bases separated the two germline ends. CDR3 length equals 16 residues. CDR1 SGDLS and CDR2 YYNGEE come from the germline V gene.

This receptor was obtained from a man between 45 and 60 years old with Graves' hyperthyroidism. Input material: blood. The V and J genes are TRBV9 and TRBJ2-1; D not resolved. The CDR3, as DNA: TGTGCCAGCAGCGTAGGTCAGAAAAGCTCCTACAATGAGCAGTTCTTC. It is translated as CASSVGQKSSYNEQFF.